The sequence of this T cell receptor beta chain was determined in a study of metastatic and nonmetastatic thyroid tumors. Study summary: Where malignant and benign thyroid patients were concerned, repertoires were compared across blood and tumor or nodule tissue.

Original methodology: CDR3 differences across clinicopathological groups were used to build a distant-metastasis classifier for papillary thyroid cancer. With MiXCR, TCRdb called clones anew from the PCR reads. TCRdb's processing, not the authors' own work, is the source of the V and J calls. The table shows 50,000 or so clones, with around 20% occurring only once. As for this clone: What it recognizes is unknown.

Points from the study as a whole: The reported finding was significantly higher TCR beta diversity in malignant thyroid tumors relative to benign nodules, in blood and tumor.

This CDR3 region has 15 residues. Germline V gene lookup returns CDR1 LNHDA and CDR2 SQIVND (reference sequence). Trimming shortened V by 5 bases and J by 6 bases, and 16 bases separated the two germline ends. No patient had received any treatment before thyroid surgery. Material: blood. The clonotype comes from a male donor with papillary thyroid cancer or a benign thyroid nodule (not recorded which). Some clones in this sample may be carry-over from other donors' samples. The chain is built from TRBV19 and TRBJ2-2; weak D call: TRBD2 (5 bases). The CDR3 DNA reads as TGTGCCAGTAGTCGGCTAGCTGTAGTCCCCGGGGAGCTGTTTTTT. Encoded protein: CASSRLAVVPGELFF. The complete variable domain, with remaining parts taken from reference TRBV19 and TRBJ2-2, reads DGGITQSPKYLFRKEGQNVTLSCEQNLNHDAMYWYRQDPGQGLRLIYYSQIVNDFQKGDIAEGYSVSREKKESFPLTVTSAQKNPTAFYLCASSRLAVVPGELFFGEGSRLTVL.